Below are 9 T cell receptor beta chains sequenced from a single sample in a study of neurological immune-mediated disorders. TCRdb reprocessed the 5' RACE reads via MiXCR and lists one record per CDR3 protein. The sample consists of around 32,000 distinct CDR3 sequences, over 10% of them appearing once. Sequencing input: PBMCs. These receptors were taken from a woman aged 55-70 years in good health.

This clonotype was counted at least ten times. The genes are TRBV29-1 and TRBJ2-5; the match to TRBD1 covers 8 bases. The V gene end was trimmed by 8 bases and the J gene end by 5 bases; junction bases not matched to a gene: 7. Germline assignment: CDR1 SQVTM and CDR2 ANQGSEA. This CDR3 contains 12 residues. CDR3 nucleotide sequence: TGCAGCTCCGGACAGGGCGGGGAGACCCAGTACTTC. This sequence encodes CSSGQGGETQYF.

This clonotype was detected many times. The CDR3 here is CASSLARVTEAFF. The CDR3 DNA is TGTGCCAGCAGCTTAGCGCGGGTGACTGAAGCTTTCTTT. The chain links TRBV7-2 to TRBJ1-1; no reliable D call. This CDR3 is built from 13 residues. The V gene lost 0 bases and the J gene lost 5 bases, with 7 bases spanning the gap. Germline lookup yields CDR1 SGHTA and CDR2 FQGNSA.

In its sample, this clonotype was seen many times. The chain couples TRBV19 to TRBJ1-2; 9 bases map to TRBD1. This CDR3 is 15 amino acids long. The V gene's germline CDR1 is LNHDA and CDR2 SQIVND (reference sequence). The junction had 6 bases not matched to a gene; V was cut back by 2 bases and J by 5 bases. The CDR3 bases are TGTGCCAGTAGTATAATGGGACAGGGAGTGTATGGCTACACCTTC. It yields the protein CASSIMGQGVYGYTF.

In its sample, this clonotype was seen many times. The chain has TRBV5-1 and TRBJ1-2, with 7 bases identical to TRBD1. Germline CDR1 reads SGHRS; CDR2 reads YFSETQ. This CDR3 comprises 16 residues. J was trimmed by 4 bases and V by 0 bases; bases with no gene match: 9. CDR3 coding DNA: TGCGCCAGCAGCTTGGGGGGGACAGTTGATCTCTATGGCTACACCTTC. The encoded protein is CASSLGGTVDLYGYTF.

This clonotype was recorded at least ten times. The rearrangement links TRBV5-5 to TRBJ1-2; possible D gene TRBD1, 5 bases. This CDR3 is built from 15 residues. CDR1 and CDR2 from the germline V gene are SGHKS and YYEKEE (reference sequence). V was trimmed by 4 bases and J by 6 bases, leaving 19 bases between them. The CDR3 reads CASSPRQRKDHGYTF. CDR3 nucleotide sequence: TGTGCCAGCAGCCCGAGACAGAGGAAGGACCATGGCTACACCTTC.

This clonotype was observed at least ten times. The chain uses TRBV11-1 and TRBJ2-2; 8 bases fit TRBD2. CDR3 length: 14 residues. V shed 5 bases, J shed 6 bases, and the junction held 5 bases outside the gene matches. Looked up from germline, CDR1 is SGHAT and CDR2 is FQDESV (reference sequence). CDR3 nucleotides: TGTGCCAGCAGCCGGGGGGGAGATGCCGGGGAGCTGTTTTTT. This sequence encodes CASSRGGDAGELFF.

In its sample, this clonotype was seen many times. The gene calls are TRBV15 and TRBJ2-5, with 7 bases lining up with TRBD2. The germline V gene has CDR1 LNHNV and CDR2 YYDKDF (reference sequence). V was clipped by 2 bases and J by 1 base; unmatched bases: 4. This CDR3 has 15 amino acids. CDR3 nucleotide sequence: TGTGCCACCAGCAGACCTGGGGGGGGCCAAGAGACCCAGTACTTC. As protein: CATSRPGGGQETQYF.

This clonotype was counted many times. V usage is TRBV4-2 and J usage is TRBJ2-2; TRBD2 might be the D (6 bases). CDR1 and CDR2 from the germline V gene are LGHNA and YNFKEQ. Trimming cost V 2 bases and J 6 bases, with 16 bases left between them. The CDR3 covers 16 residues. This CDR3 is CASSQILTRASGELFF. The CDR3 nucleotides read TGTGCCAGCAGCCAAATCTTGACTAGAGCTTCCGGGGAGCTGTTTTTT.

This clonotype was counted many times. CDR3 region: CSASEPPRVKETQYF. CDR3 bases: TGCAGTGCTAGTGAACCACCCCGGGTCAAAGAGACCCAGTACTTC. This chain joins TRBV20-1 and TRBJ2-5, with unresolved D. V was cut by 3 bases and J by 3 bases, with 17 bases left in between. CDR3 length: 15 amino acids. Germline loops: CDR1 DFQATT, CDR2 SNEGSKA (reference sequence).